The next 25 T cell receptor beta chains were all read from a single sample in a study of cytotoxic CD8 clonotypes in ibrutinib-treated CLL. Using immunoSEQ multiplex PCR, the repertoire was profiled, and TCRdb retains in-frame clones only, with some absent. There are 150,000 to 200,000 clones in the sample; roughly 90% occur only once, and approximately 3% lies in the top ten. The specimen comprised PBMCs, sampled at disease progression, from a patient treated with ibrutinib. The receptors derive from a human donor with chronic lymphocytic leukemia.

The V call is TRBV7-9, the J call TRBJ2-1, with D unclear. The CDR3 extends over 14 amino acids. Germline V gene lookup returns CDR1 SEHNR and CDR2 FQNEAQ (reference sequence). Trimming stripped 1 base from V and 5 bases from J, with 9 bases between. The CDR3, as DNA: TGTGCCAGCAGCTTAGATCATCCGAACAATGAGCAGTTCTTC. The encoded protein is CASSLDHPNNEQFF. The full variable domain, completed using reference TRBV7-9 and TRBJ2-1, is DTGVSQNPRHKITKRGQNVTFRCDPISEHNRLYWYRQTLGQGPEFLTYFQNEAQLEKSRLLSDRFSAERPKGSFSTLEIQRTEQGDSAMYLCASSLDHPNNEQFFGPGTRLTVL.

In its sample, this clone was seen a few times. V usage is TRBV5-4 and J usage is TRBJ1-1; D remains unclear. Germline V gene data show CDR1 as SGHNT and CDR2 as YYREEE (reference sequence). The CDR3 loop spans 14 amino acids. V dropped 0 bases and J dropped 5 bases, with 11 bases sitting between them. This chain's CDR3 is CASSLDLWQTEAFF. CDR3 nucleotides: TGTGCCAGCAGCTTGGATTTGTGGCAGACTGAAGCTTTCTTT.

V is TRBV2 and J is TRBJ1-4; tentatively, D is TRBD1 (5 bases). CDR3 size: 15 residues. Trimming removed 7 bases at V and 5 bases at J, with 17 bases between. Germline V gene lookup returns CDR1 SNHLY and CDR2 FYNNEI. This chain's CDR3 is CASTPGWGMNEKLFF. DNA of the CDR3: TGTGCCAGCACCCCGGGGTGGGGGATGAATGAAAAACTGTTTTTT.

The sample holds one count of this clone. The CDR3 sequence is CASSLDLPSYEQYF. CDR3 in DNA: TGTGCCAGCAGCTTAGATCTCCCCTCCTACGAGCAGTACTTC. This chain links TRBV11-2 with TRBJ2-7; D uncertain. V lost 0 bases to trimming and J lost 0 bases, with 6 bases between them. This CDR3 is built from 14 residues. CDR1 is SGHAT, CDR2 FQNNGV, per germline.

V gene TRBV19 combines with J gene TRBJ2-3; the D is unclear. Germline V gene data show CDR1 as LNHDA and CDR2 as SQIVND (reference sequence). V was pared by 0 bases and J by 4 bases, with 5 bases between. This CDR3 has 13 amino acids. CDR3 protein: CASSIDNPDTQYF. As DNA, the CDR3 is TGTGCCAGTAGTATAGATAACCCAGATACGCAGTATTTT.

This clone has only one observation. The rearrangement joins TRBV28 to TRBJ2-7, with D hard to call. The V gene's germline CDR1 is MDHEN and CDR2 SYDVKM. The CDR3 has 14 residues. The V end lost 2 bases, the J end lost 3 bases, and 11 bases lay between the germline ends. The CDR3 sequence: CASSLGFGVYEQYF. The CDR3 nucleotides read TGTGCCAGCAGTTTAGGTTTTGGGGTCTACGAGCAGTACTTC.

The chain couples TRBV6-5 to TRBJ2-1; TRBD1 aligns across 9 bases. Germline-derived CDR1 and CDR2 are MNHEY and SVGAGI. V was pared by 8 bases and J by 2 bases, with 7 bases of the junction left unmatched. The CDR3 extends over 15 amino acids. CDR3 nucleotide sequence: TGTGCCAGCGGACTAGGGACAGGGCCCTACAATGAGCAGTTCTTC. Translating gives CASGLGTGPYNEQFF.

The V call is TRBV6-1, the J call TRBJ2-7; D is unclear. Trimming took 9 bases from V and 6 from J, leaving 6 bases between them. From germline, CDR1 is MNHNS and CDR2 SASEGT. The CDR3 has 9 residues. DNA of the CDR3: TGTGCCAGGGGTTTCGAGCAGTACTTC. Translating it yields CARGFEQYF.

The J gene is TRBJ1-1, the V gene TRBV6-5; D may be TRBD1 (5 bases). The germline gives CDR1 MNHEY, CDR2 SVGAGI. V lost 6 bases and J 1 base, leaving 12 bases between the germline ends. The CDR3 length is 14 residues. DNA of the CDR3: TGTGCCAGCAGATGGGGGAGAGAGAACACTGAAGCTTTCTTT. It specifies CASRWGRENTEAFF.

This clone was observed a handful of times. This rearrangement joins TRBV12-5 to TRBJ1-2; no definite D call. Germline V gene sequence: CDR1 LGHNT, CDR2 FRNRAP. The CDR3 has 14 amino acids. The V gene lost 1 base and the J gene lost 4 bases, with 10 bases spanning the gap. CDR3 nucleotide sequence: TGTGCTAGTGGTTTGGGGCGTTCCATCTATGGCTACACCTTC. Its protein product is CASGLGRSIYGYTF.

This chain joins TRBV18 and TRBJ2-3; 13 nucleotides match TRBD2. The CDR3 sequence is 14 residues long. Unmatched junction bases numbered 1, after V lost 5 bases and J lost 5 bases. Germline CDR1 and CDR2: KGHSH and LQKENI. The CDR3 reads CASSGLAGVDTQYF. The CDR3 nucleotides are TGTGCCAGCTCAGGACTAGCGGGAGTAGATACGCAGTATTTT. The entire variable domain, with the rest obtained from reference TRBV18 and TRBJ2-3, is as follows: NAGVMQNPRHLVRRRGQEARLRCSPMKGHSHVYWYRQLPEEGLKFMVYLQKENIIDESGMPKERFSAEFPKEGPSILRIQQVVRGDSAAYFCASSGLAGVDTQYFGPGTRLTVL.

V is TRBV18 and J is TRBJ1-1; 9 nucleotides agree with TRBD1. The CDR3 length is 14 residues. Germline CDR1 reads KGHSH; CDR2 reads LQKENI. V trimming: 3 bases; J trimming: 6 bases; junction bases outside the gene matches: 5. The CDR3 sequence is CASSPPGTGSEAFF. The CDR3 DNA reads as TGTGCCAGCTCACCCCCCGGGACAGGGTCTGAAGCTTTCTTT.

V and J are TRBV19 and TRBJ2-7; TRBD2 aligns across 9 bases. Trimming took 8 bases from V and 3 from J; bases not matched to a gene: 11. The CDR3 consists of 15 residues. Germline V CDR1 and CDR2: LNHDA, SQIVND (reference sequence). CDR3: CASSTFSGGHYEQYF. The CDR3 region has the DNA TGTGCCAGTTCGACCTTTAGCGGGGGACACTACGAGCAGTACTTC.

The chain employs TRBV16 and TRBJ1-3, with D hard to call. The CDR3 consists of 18 residues. V lost 0 bases to trimming and J lost 0 bases, with 15 bases between them. The germline V gene encodes CDR1 KGHSY and CDR2 FQNENV. The CDR3 DNA sequence: TGTGCCAGCAGCCAATCAACCGTGCTCCCCAACTCTGGAAACACCATATATTTT. Amino acid sequence: CASSQSTVLPNSGNTIYF.

As for this clone: Different DNA sequences within this sample yield the same CDR3. The chain uses TRBV4-2 and TRBJ2-5, with 12 nucleotides matching TRBD2. The germline V gene has CDR1 LGHNA and CDR2 YNFKEQ. This CDR3 is 16 amino acids long. V dropped 1 base and J dropped 4; count of bases not matched to a gene: 4. The CDR3 sequence is CASSQGLAGESETQYF. CDR3 nucleotides: TGTGCCAGCAGCCAAGGACTAGCGGGAGAATCAGAGACCCAGTACTTC.

V usage is TRBV7-7 and J usage is TRBJ2-1, with D tentatively TRBD2 (7 bases). Trimming removed 5 bases from V and 3 bases from J, with 14 bases in between. The CDR3 covers 15 residues. The V gene's germline CDR1 is SSHAT and CDR2 FNYEAQ (reference sequence). The CDR3 is CASSREGGFYNEQFF. The CDR3 DNA is TGTGCCAGCAGCCGAGAGGGGGGGTTCTACAATGAGCAGTTCTTC.

This clone was observed a single time. The chain recombines TRBV7-9 with TRBJ1-3; D ambiguous. Per germline, CDR1 SEHNR and CDR2 FQNEAQ (reference sequence). Trimming took 4 bases from V and 7 from J, leaving 11 bases between them. CDR3 length: 13 amino acids. This chain's CDR3 is CASSSQLGNTIYF. CDR3 in DNA: TGTGCCAGCAGCTCTCAGTTAGGGAACACCATATATTTT.

The chain uses TRBV4-1 and TRBJ2-7; D is perhaps TRBD2 (6 bases). In germline, CDR1 is MGHRA, CDR2 YSYEKL. Trimming took 1 base from V and 6 from J, leaving 25 bases between them. The CDR3 has 18 residues. The CDR3 spells CASSQGSVADALPGEQYF. The CDR3 DNA reads TGCGCCAGCAGCCAAGGGTCGGTAGCGGACGCCCTACCGGGCGAGCAGTACTTC.

Only a few counts were recorded for this clone. In DNA, the CDR3 is TGTGCCAGTAGTAGTCCGGGACAGGGGGCCGGCGAGCAGTACTTC. It codes for CASSSPGQGAGEQYF. V is TRBV19 and J is TRBJ2-7; 12 bases fit TRBD1. The length of the CDR3 is 15 residues. Germline V gene sequence: CDR1 LNHDA, CDR2 SQIVND (reference sequence). J lost 6 bases, V lost 4 bases, and 7 bases had no gene match.

The chain carries TRBV27 and TRBJ1-2, with D possibly being TRBD1 (6 bases). V lost 3 bases, J lost 2 bases, and 7 bases lay in between. This CDR3 has 13 amino acids. CDR1 MNHEY and CDR2 SMNVEV come from the germline V gene (reference sequence). As DNA, the CDR3 is TGTGCCAGCAGTTTGACAGGAAACTATGGCTACACCTTC. Translated, it gives CASSLTGNYGYTF.

The chain recombines TRBV6-5 with TRBJ2-7; TRBD2 matches 8 bases. Per germline, CDR1 MNHEY and CDR2 SVGAGI. The CDR3 is made up of 16 amino acids. Unmatched junction bases numbered 11, after V lost 4 bases and J lost 3 bases. CDR3 coding DNA: TGTGCCAGCAGTTGGCGGGGGGATAGCGACCTCTACGAGCAGTACTTC. Translated, it gives CASSWRGDSDLYEQYF.

The chain carries TRBV2 and TRBJ2-5; the match to TRBD2 covers 8 bases. The V and J ends lost 1 base and 5 bases, in that order; junction bases with no gene match: 12. This CDR3 has 17 amino acids. Germline V gene sequence: CDR1 SNHLY, CDR2 FYNNEI. CDR3: CASSEGLARALGETQYF. As DNA, the CDR3 is TGTGCCAGCAGTGAAGGACTAGCGAGAGCGCTCGGGGAGACCCAGTACTTC.

The J gene is TRBJ1-2, the V gene TRBV5-4; D is ambiguous. Germline assignment: CDR1 SGHNT and CDR2 YYREEE (reference sequence). Trimming left V 0 bases short and J 6 bases short, with 9 bases between. This CDR3 has 13 residues. The CDR3 coding sequence is TGTGCCAGCAGCTTGGGCCCCAACCATGGCTACACCTTC. Translated, it gives CASSLGPNHGYTF.

In this sample, this clone turned up many times. This chain connects TRBV19 to TRBJ2-7; a possible D gene is TRBD2 (6 bases). Germline V gene lookup returns CDR1 LNHDA and CDR2 SQIVND (reference sequence). Between the trimmed V and J ends, which lost 8 bases and 2 bases, there was a span of 13 bases. The CDR3 runs to 13 residues. The CDR3 spells CASGGTDTYEQYF. Written as DNA, the CDR3 is TGTGCCAGTGGAGGGACGGACACCTACGAGCAGTACTTC.

This chain connects TRBV5-6 to TRBJ2-5; D remains unclear. Between the trimmed V and J ends, which lost 5 bases and 1 base, there was a span of 12 bases. CDR1 SGHDT and CDR2 YYEEEE come from the germline V gene. The CDR3 has 14 amino acids. The CDR3 DNA is TGTGCCAGCAGGATCCGGAGCTTCCAAGAGACCCAGTACTTC. This codes for CASRIRSFQETQYF.